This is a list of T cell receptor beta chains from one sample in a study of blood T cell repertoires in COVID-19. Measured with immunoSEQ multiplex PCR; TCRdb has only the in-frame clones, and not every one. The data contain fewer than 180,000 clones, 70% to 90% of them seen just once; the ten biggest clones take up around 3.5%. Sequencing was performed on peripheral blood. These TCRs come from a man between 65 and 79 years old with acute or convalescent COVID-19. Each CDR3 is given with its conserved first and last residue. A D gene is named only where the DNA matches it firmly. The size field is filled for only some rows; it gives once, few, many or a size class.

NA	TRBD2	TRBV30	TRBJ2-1	TGTGCCTGGAGTTGGGGACTAGCGGGAGCGGATGAGCAGTTCTTC	CAWSWGLAGADEQFF
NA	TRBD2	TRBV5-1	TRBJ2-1	TGCGCCAGCAGCTTGAGAGGGACTAGCGGGAGAGGGGCCTCCTACAATGAGCAGTTCTTC	CASSLRGTSGRGASYNEQFF
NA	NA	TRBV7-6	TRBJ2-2	TGTGCCAGCAGCTTAGCGCGTCGGGAGCTGTTTTTT	CASSLARRELFF
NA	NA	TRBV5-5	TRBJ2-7	TGTGCCAGCAGCTTGGCCCCGGGTATCCACGAGCAGTACTTC	CASSLAPGIHEQYF
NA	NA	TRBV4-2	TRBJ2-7	TGTGCCAGCAGCCAATCGGCTGCGCTAGGGGTAGGAAACGAGCAGTACTTC	CASSQSAALGVGNEQYF
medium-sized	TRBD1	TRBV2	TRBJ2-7	TGTGCCAGCAGTGAGGACAGGGACCACGAGCAGTACTTC	CASSEDRDHEQYF
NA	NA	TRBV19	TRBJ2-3	TGTGCCAGTAGTATAGCGGGAGACACAGATACGCAGTATTTT	CASSIAGDTDTQYF
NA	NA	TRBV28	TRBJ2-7	TGTGCCAGCAGTTTATTTGCAGGGGAGTTCTACGAGCAGTACTTC	CASSLFAGEFYEQYF
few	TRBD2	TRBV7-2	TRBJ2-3	TGTGCCAGCAGACCTAAAGCGGGAGGGCGGACAGATACGCAGTATTTT	CASRPKAGGRTDTQYF
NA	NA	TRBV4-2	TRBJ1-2	TGTGCCAGCAGCCAAGAAACCGGGAGGGATGGCTACACCTTC	CASSQETGRDGYTF
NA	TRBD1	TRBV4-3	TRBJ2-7	TGCGCCAGCAGCCCTTCCCCCGCCGGGACAGGGCTCCACGAGCAGTACTTC	CASSPSPAGTGLHEQYF
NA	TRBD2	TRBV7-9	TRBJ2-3	TGTGCCAGCAGCTTAAAAGTCGGACTAGCGGGAGACTCAGATACGCAGTATTTT	CASSLKVGLAGDSDTQYF
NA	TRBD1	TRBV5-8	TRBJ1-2	TGTGCCAGCAGCTCGGCACAGGGGACCTATGGCTACACCTTC	CASSSAQGTYGYTF